These 9 T cell receptor beta chains were all obtained from the same sample, sequenced in a study of T cell changes during pregnancy in multiple sclerosis. Some clones are missing from TCRdb's copy, which holds only in-frame ones; the method was immunoSEQ multiplex PCR. In the table there are fewer than 50,000 clones, around 90% of which are singletons. The source material was peripheral blood, sampled in the second trimester of pregnancy. These receptors were obtained from a female donor in good health, enrolled as a control in a pregnancy study.

The rearrangement uses TRBV6-1 and TRBJ1-3; D not resolved. Trimming pared 8 bases from V and 3 bases from J, leaving 8 bases between. This CDR3 comprises 12 residues. Germline lookup yields CDR1 MNHNS and CDR2 SASEGT. The CDR3 reads CASRSLGNTIYF. In DNA form, the CDR3 reads TGTGCCAGCCGGTCTCTTGGAAACACCATATATTTT.

This chain joins TRBV21-1 and TRBJ2-3; the table's TRBD2 call for D was not verified on the DNA. TRBV21-1 is flagged as a pseudogene. This CDR3 contains 20 residues. CDR3 DNA sequence: TGTGCCAGCAGCAAAAGGGGGGCCACTAGCGGGAGGGAAGGCACAGATACGCAGTATTTT. It encodes CASSKRGATSGREGTDTQYF.

The chain links TRBV5-6 to TRBJ1-1; D remains ambiguous. Germline V CDR1 and CDR2: SGHDT, YYEEEE. CDR3 size: 15 residues. The V end lost 4 bases, the J end lost 4 bases, and 17 bases lay between the germline ends. The CDR3 is CASSTRRKVFTEAFF. In DNA form, the CDR3 reads TGTGCCAGCAGCACACGCAGGAAGGTTTTCACTGAAGCTTTCTTT.

This chain connects TRBV7-9 to TRBJ2-1; 10 bases are shared with TRBD2. Trimming took 5 bases from V and 9 from J; bases not matched to a gene: 22. Germline CDR1 SEHNR, CDR2 FQNEAQ (reference sequence). The CDR3 extends over 19 amino acids. In DNA, the CDR3 is TGTGCCAGCAGCAATACAATTATCGTAGCGGGGGGCCGTAGTGCTGAGCAGTTCTTC. Translated: CASSNTIIVAGGRSAEQFF.

The rearrangement uses TRBV27 and TRBJ2-2, with D possibly TRBD1 on 5 matching bases. CDR3 size: 16 residues. Trimming pared 4 bases from V and 5 bases from J, leaving 17 bases between. Germline loops: CDR1 MNHEY, CDR2 SMNVEV (reference sequence). CDR3 bases: TGTGCCAGCAGTTACCTCATAGGGGCCGGGACCGGGGAGCTGTTTTTT. Translating it yields CASSYLIGAGTGELFF.

This rearrangement joins TRBV12-5 to TRBJ2-1, with a possible D match to TRBD2 (6 bases). V gave up 8 bases and J gave up 6 bases, with 20 bases separating them. CDR3 length: 15 residues. The germline V gene has CDR1 LGHNT and CDR2 FRNRAP. This CDR3 is CASIGQTGTFNEQFF. CDR3 bases: TGTGCTAGTATCGGGCAAACCGGGACTTTCAATGAGCAGTTCTTC.

The chain joins TRBV6-5 to TRBJ2-7, with 8 bases that match TRBD1. Trimming took 6 bases from V and 0 from J; bases not matched to a gene: 7. From germline, CDR1 is MNHEY and CDR2 SVGAGI. The CDR3 is 15 residues long. The CDR3 loop is CASRRTGKSSYEQYF. The CDR3 DNA sequence: TGTGCCAGCAGACGGACAGGGAAAAGCTCCTACGAGCAGTACTTC.

The J gene is TRBJ2-1, the V gene TRBV19, with 12 bases identical to TRBD2. The germline V gene encodes CDR1 LNHDA and CDR2 SQIVND (reference sequence). The CDR3 contains 15 residues. The V gene end was trimmed by 5 bases and the J gene end by 9 bases; junction bases not matched to a gene: 8. The CDR3: CASSPGLAGIGEQFF. As DNA, the CDR3 is TGTGCCAGTAGTCCCGGACTAGCGGGGATTGGTGAGCAGTTCTTC.

The V gene is TRBV30, the J gene TRBJ1-2; D not certain. There are 14 residues in the CDR3. The V gene's germline CDR1 is GTSNPN and CDR2 SVGIG (reference sequence). Trimming removed 0 bases at V and 3 bases at J, with 11 bases between. In nucleotides, the CDR3 is TGTGCCTGGAGTGTCACTATTCGGGACTATGGCTACACCTTC. This encodes CAWSVTIRDYGYTF.